Below, one T cell receptor beta chain is given with its context. The sample comes from a study of blood T cell repertoires in COVID-19. The germline V gene encodes CDR1 SGHNT and CDR2 YENEEA. The CDR3 loop spans 18 amino acids. The trim removed 4 bases at V and 0 bases at J, leaving 12 bases unmatched. Generated by immunoSEQ multiplex PCR, the TCRdb table keeps only in-frame clones and is missing some. The table lists about 220,000 clones, almost 90% of them singletons, with roughly 14% in the top ten. The clonotype comes from a woman in her fifties or sixties with acute COVID-19. The chain has TRBV11-3 and TRBJ1-5; 7 nucleotides match TRBD1. The specimen was PBMCs or T cells enriched from blood (not recorded which). This CDR3 is CASSSHRDRFLSNQPQHF. The CDR3 region has the DNA TGTGCCAGCAGCTCCCACCGGGACAGATTTCTTAGCAATCAGCCCCAGCATTTT.